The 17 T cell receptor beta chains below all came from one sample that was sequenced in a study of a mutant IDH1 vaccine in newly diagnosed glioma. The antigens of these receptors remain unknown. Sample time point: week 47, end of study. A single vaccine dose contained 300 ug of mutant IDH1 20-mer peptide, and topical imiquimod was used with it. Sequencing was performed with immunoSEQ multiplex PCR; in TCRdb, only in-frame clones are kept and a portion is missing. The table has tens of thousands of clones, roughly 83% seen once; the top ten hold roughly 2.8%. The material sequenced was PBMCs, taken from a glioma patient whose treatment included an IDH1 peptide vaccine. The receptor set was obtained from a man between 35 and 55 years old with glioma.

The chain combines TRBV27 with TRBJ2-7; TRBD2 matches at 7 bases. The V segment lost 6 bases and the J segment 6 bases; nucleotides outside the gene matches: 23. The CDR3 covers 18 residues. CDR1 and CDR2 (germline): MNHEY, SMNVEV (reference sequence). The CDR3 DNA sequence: TGTGCCAGCAGCCGCAGCCGCACCGCTGGCGGGAGTAGGGCCGAGCAGTACTTC. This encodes CASSRSRTAGGSRAEQYF.

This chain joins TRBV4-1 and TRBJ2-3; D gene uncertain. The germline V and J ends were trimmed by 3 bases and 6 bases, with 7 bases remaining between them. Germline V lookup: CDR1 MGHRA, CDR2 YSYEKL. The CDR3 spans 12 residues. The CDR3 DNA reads TGCGCCAGCAGCCACCACTTGGATACGCAGTATTTT. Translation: CASSHHLDTQYF.

The CDR3: CASSPRVTAAEQYF. CDR3 nucleotide sequence: TGCGCCAGCAGTCCCCGCGTCACGGCCGCCGAGCAGTACTTC. V gene TRBV10-2 combines with J gene TRBJ2-7, with D hard to call. The V and J ends lost 5 bases and 6 bases respectively, with 17 bases between them. Germline CDR1 reads WSHSY; CDR2 reads SAAADI. This CDR3 region has 14 residues.

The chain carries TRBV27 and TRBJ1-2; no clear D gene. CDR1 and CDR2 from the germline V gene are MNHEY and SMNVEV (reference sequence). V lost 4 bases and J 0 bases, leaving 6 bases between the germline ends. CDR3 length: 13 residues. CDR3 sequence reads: CASSYQANYGYTF. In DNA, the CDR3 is TGTGCCAGCAGTTATCAGGCTAACTATGGCTACACCTTC.

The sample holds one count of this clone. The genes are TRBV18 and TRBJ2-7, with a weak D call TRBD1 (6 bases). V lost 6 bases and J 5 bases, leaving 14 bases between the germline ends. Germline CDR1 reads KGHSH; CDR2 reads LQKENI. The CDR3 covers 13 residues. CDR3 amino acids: CASSARGVDEQYF. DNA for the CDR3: TGTGCCAGCTCCGCCAGGGGAGTTGACGAGCAGTACTTC.

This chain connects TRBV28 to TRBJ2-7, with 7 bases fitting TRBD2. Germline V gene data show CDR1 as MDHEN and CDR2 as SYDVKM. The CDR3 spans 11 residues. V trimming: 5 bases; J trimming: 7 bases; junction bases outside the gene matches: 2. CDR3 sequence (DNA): TGTGCCAGCAGTACACTAGCGGAGCAGTACTTC. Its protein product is CASSTLAEQYF.

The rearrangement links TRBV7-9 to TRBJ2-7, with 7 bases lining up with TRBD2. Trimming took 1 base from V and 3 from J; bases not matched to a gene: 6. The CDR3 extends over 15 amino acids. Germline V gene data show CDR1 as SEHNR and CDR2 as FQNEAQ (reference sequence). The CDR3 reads CASSLGSRERYEQYF. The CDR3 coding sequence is TGTGCCAGCAGCTTAGGGTCGCGGGAGCGCTACGAGCAGTACTTC.

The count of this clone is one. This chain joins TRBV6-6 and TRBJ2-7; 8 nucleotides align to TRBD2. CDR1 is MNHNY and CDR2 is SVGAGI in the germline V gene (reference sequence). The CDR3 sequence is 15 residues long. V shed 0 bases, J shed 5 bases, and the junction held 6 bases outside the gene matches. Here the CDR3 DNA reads TGTGCCAGCAGTTACTCGAAAAGCGGGAGTGACGAGCAGTACTTC. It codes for CASSYSKSGSDEQYF.

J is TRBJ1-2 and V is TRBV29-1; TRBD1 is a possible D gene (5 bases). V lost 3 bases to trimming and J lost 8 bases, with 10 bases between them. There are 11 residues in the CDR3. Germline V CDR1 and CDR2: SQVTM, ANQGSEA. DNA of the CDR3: TGCAGCGTTGAGGGGGATCGGGGCTACACCTTC. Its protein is CSVEGDRGYTF.

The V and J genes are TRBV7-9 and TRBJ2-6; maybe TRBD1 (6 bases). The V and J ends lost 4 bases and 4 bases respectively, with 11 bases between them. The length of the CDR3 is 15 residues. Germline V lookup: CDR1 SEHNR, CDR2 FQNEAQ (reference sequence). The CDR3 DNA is TGTGCCAGCAGCTCAGGGGTTTTGGGGGCCAACGTCCTGACTTTC. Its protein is CASSSGVLGANVLTF.

CDR3 region: CASSLPRRGTANTGELFF. CDR3 DNA: TGTGCCAGCAGCTTACCCAGAAGGGGGACAGCGAACACCGGGGAGCTGTTTTTT. The gene calls are TRBV7-8 and TRBJ2-2; 7 bases match TRBD1. The CDR3 is 18 residues long. Per germline, CDR1 SGHVS and CDR2 FQNEAQ. With V trimmed by 2 bases and J by 0 bases, 9 bases remained unmatched.

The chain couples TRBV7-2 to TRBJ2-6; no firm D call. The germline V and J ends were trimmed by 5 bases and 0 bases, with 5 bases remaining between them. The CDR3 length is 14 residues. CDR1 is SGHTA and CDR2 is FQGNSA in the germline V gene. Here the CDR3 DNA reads TGTGCCAGCAGCACTAACTCTGGGGCCAACGTCCTGACTTTC. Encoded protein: CASSTNSGANVLTF.

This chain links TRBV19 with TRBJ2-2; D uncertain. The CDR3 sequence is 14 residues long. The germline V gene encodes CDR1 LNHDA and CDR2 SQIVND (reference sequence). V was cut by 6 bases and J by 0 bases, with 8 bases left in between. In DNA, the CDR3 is TGTGCCAGTAGGTTCATTTCGAACACCGGGGAGCTGTTTTTT. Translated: CASRFISNTGELFF.

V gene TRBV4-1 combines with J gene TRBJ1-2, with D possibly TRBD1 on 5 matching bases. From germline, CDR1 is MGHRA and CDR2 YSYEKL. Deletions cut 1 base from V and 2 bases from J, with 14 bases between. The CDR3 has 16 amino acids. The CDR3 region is CASSQGGGKGNYGYTF. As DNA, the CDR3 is TGCGCCAGCAGCCAAGGTGGGGGAAAGGGGAACTATGGCTACACCTTC.

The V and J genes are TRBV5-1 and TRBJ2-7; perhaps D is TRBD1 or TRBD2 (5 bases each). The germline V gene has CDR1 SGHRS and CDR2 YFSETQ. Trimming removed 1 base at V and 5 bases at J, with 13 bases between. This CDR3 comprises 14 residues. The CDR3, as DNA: TGCGCCAGCAGCTTGTCAGGGAATAGCGACGAGCAGTACTTC. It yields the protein CASSLSGNSDEQYF. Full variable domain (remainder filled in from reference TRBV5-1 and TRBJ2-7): KAGVTQTPRYLIKTRGQQVTLSCSPISGHRSVSWYQQTPGQGLQFLFEYFSETQRNKGNFPGRFSGRQFSNSRSEMNVSTLELGDSALYLCASSLSGNSDEQYFGPGTRLTVT.

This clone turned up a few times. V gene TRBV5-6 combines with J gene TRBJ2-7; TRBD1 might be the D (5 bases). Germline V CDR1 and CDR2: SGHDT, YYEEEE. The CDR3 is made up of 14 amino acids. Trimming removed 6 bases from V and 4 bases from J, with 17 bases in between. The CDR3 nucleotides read TGTGCCAGCAAACGCCTGGGGCCAGTGTACGAGCAGTACTTC. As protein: CASKRLGPVYEQYF. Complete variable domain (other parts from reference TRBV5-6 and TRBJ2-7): DAGVTQSPTHLIKTRGQQVTLRCSPKSGHDTVSWYQQALGQGPQFIFQYYEEEERQRGNFPDRFSGHQFPNYSSELNVNALLLGDSALYLCASKRLGPVYEQYFGPGTRLTVT.

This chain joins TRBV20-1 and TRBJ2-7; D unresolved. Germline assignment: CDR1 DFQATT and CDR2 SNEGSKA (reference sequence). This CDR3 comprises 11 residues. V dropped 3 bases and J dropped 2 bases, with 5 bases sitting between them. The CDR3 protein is CSASPAYEQYF. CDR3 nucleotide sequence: TGCAGTGCTAGTCCTGCCTACGAGCAGTACTTC.